The 31 T cell receptor beta chains reported below all come from one sample, sequenced in a study of blood T cell repertoires in COVID-19. Sequencing used immunoSEQ multiplex PCR; TCRdb keeps in-frame clones, though not all of them. The table lists approximately 200,000 clones, 80% to 85% of them singletons. The sample consisted of peripheral blood. These receptors came from an elderly woman with COVID-19, enrolled during active disease.

The chain links TRBV6-5 to TRBJ1-5, with D perhaps TRBD1 (6 bases). The CDR3 contains 15 residues. V lost 7 bases and J lost 0, with 13 bases in between. Germline V gives CDR1 MNHEY, CDR2 SVGAGI. The CDR3 coding sequence is TGTGCCAGCAAAAGCACAGGGTATAGCAATCAGCCCCAGCATTTT. Protein product: CASKSTGYSNQPQHF.

V gene TRBV11-2 combines with J gene TRBJ2-7; possible D gene TRBD1, 5 bases. This CDR3 comprises 14 residues. Germline CDR1 and CDR2: SGHAT and FQNNGV. Trimming took off 3 bases at V and 2 bases at J, with 11 bases between the two ends. CDR3 coding DNA: TGTGCCAGCAGCTTTTCCCAGGGCGCCTACGAGCAGTACGTC. Amino acids: CASSFSQGAYEQYV.

In its sample, this clone was seen once. The rearrangement links TRBV4-1 to TRBJ2-5, with 15 bases fitting TRBD2. The CDR3 spans 18 residues. Germline-derived CDR1 and CDR2 are MGHRA and YSYEKL. Trimming removed 0 bases from V and 5 bases from J; junction bases left unmatched: 7. Here the CDR3 reads CASSQDWTSGGARETQYF. CDR3 coding DNA: TGCGCCAGCAGCCAAGATTGGACTAGCGGGGGGGCACGGGAGACCCAGTACTTC.

The genes are TRBV7-2 and TRBJ2-2, with a tentative D call TRBD1 (6 bases). This CDR3 region has 15 residues. The germline CDR1 and CDR2 sequences are SGHTA and FQGNSA. Trimming cost V 5 bases and J 0 bases, with 10 bases left between them. CDR3 sequence (DNA): TGTGCCAGCAGCGTGACAGGAGCGAACACCGGGGAGCTGTTTTTT. Encoded protein: CASSVTGANTGELFF.

The chain joins TRBV18 to TRBJ2-3; 7 bases are shared with TRBD2. Trimming cost V 5 bases and J 0 bases; bases outside gene matches: 5. The germline gives CDR1 KGHSH, CDR2 LQKENI. CDR3 size: 15 residues. CDR3 loop: CASSKGRGSTDTQYF. The CDR3 DNA sequence: TGTGCCAGCTCAAAAGGGCGGGGGAGCACAGATACGCAGTATTTT.

The chain couples TRBV7-2 to TRBJ1-3; D not resolved. CDR1 is SGHTA and CDR2 is FQGNSA in the germline V gene. V lost 5 bases, J lost 0 bases, and 11 bases lay in between. CDR3 length: 15 amino acids. The CDR3 nucleotides read TGTGCCAGCAGCCTGGGCTCAGACTCTGGAAACACCATATATTTT. Residues: CASSLGSDSGNTIYF.

The rearrangement joins TRBV5-1 to TRBJ1-6, with D hard to call. The CDR3 extends over 14 amino acids. Germline loops: CDR1 SGHRS, CDR2 YFSETQ. V was trimmed by 2 bases and J by 7 bases, leaving 10 bases between them. The CDR3: CASSLSGNNSPLHF. The CDR3 nucleotides are TGCGCCAGCAGCTTAAGCGGGAACAATTCACCCCTCCACTTT.

This chain links TRBV6-5 with TRBJ2-4; 11 nucleotides align to TRBD1. V lost 6 bases and J lost 0; bases outside the gene matches: 1. Germline V gene sequence: CDR1 MNHEY, CDR2 SVGAGI. The CDR3 contains 15 residues. The chain's CDR3 is CASRGQGGAKNIQYF. The CDR3 DNA reads as TGTGCCAGCAGGGGACAGGGGGGAGCCAAAAACATTCAGTACTTC.

This clone was counted once. CDR3 in amino acids: CASSPPSGSLNEQFF. The CDR3 DNA is TGTGCCAGCTCACCACCGTCAGGCAGCTTAAATGAGCAGTTCTTC. The rearrangement joins TRBV18 to TRBJ2-1, with D unresolved. With 0 bases removed from V and 7 bases from J, the gap between germline ends came to 13 bases. Germline V gene lookup returns CDR1 KGHSH and CDR2 LQKENI. The CDR3 length is 15 residues.

The J gene is TRBJ1-6, the V gene TRBV7-9; D uncertain. Trimming took off 0 bases at V and 9 bases at J, with 6 bases between the two ends. CDR1 and CDR2 (germline): SEHNR, FQNEAQ (reference sequence). The CDR3 loop spans 13 amino acids. CDR3 protein: CASSLATASPLHF. The CDR3 nucleotides are TGTGCCAGCAGCTTAGCAACAGCTTCACCCCTCCACTTT.

This clone was detected only a few times. DNA of the CDR3: TGTGCCAGCAGAAAAGGGTGGGGCGGTAGCACTGAAGCTTTCTTT. Its translation is CASRKGWGGSTEAFF. The chain uses TRBV28 and TRBJ1-1; TRBD1 might be the D (5 bases). V shed 6 bases and J shed 4 bases, with 18 bases lying between them. CDR1 is MDHEN, CDR2 SYDVKM, per germline. The CDR3 extends over 15 amino acids.

The rearrangement uses TRBV7-2 and TRBJ2-5; 14 bases line up with TRBD2. Germline assignment: CDR1 SGHTA and CDR2 FQGNSA. Trimming cost V 5 bases and J 7 bases; bases outside gene matches: 6. The length of the CDR3 is 15 residues. The CDR3 sequence: CASSLGLAGVGTQYF. The CDR3 nucleotides read TGTGCCAGCAGCCTGGGACTAGCGGGGGTGGGGACCCAGTACTTC. The full variable domain, its missing parts supplied by reference TRBV7-2 and TRBJ2-5, is GAGVSQSPSNKVTEKGKDVELRCDPISGHTALYWYRQSLGQGLEFLIYFQGNSAPDKSGLPSDRFSAERTGGSVSTLTIQRTQQEDSAVYLCASSLGLAGVGTQYFGPGTRLLVL.

The chain couples TRBV2 to TRBJ2-6; no reliable D call. This CDR3 has 19 amino acids. CDR1 and CDR2 from the germline V gene are SNHLY and FYNNEI. Trimming left V 7 bases short and J 0 bases short, with 22 bases between. CDR3 nucleotides: TGTGCCAGCATAGTCACAGTCACCGGTGGATTCTCTGGGGCCAACGTCCTGACTTTC. Its translation is CASIVTVTGGFSGANVLTF.

The rearrangement uses TRBV5-1 and TRBJ2-5; TRBD2 is a possible D gene (6 bases). This CDR3 spans 15 amino acids. Germline V CDR1 and CDR2: SGHRS, YFSETQ. Trimming cost V 3 bases and J 5 bases, with 17 bases left between them. The CDR3 is CASSSRTAGGETQYF. As DNA, the CDR3 is TGCGCCAGCAGCTCCAGGACGGCAGGAGGGGAGACCCAGTACTTC.

This sequence joins TRBV28 and TRBJ1-5; D remains ambiguous. This CDR3 spans 15 amino acids. Germline V gives CDR1 MDHEN, CDR2 SYDVKM. Trimming cost V 1 base and J 7 bases, with 14 bases left between them. The CDR3 is CASSLFGEGGQPQHF. For the CDR3, the DNA is TGTGCCAGCAGTTTATTCGGGGAAGGAGGACAGCCCCAGCATTTT.

The genes are TRBV5-6 and TRBJ1-1; D is perhaps TRBD1 (5 bases). CDR1 and CDR2 from the germline V gene are SGHDT and YYEEEE. V lost 0 bases and J lost 0, with 9 bases in between. The CDR3 is 15 residues long. CDR3 coding DNA: TGTGCCAGCAGCTTGGAAGTAGGGGTGAACACTGAAGCTTTCTTT. This encodes CASSLEVGVNTEAFF.

The count of this clone is one. An end of the junction does not agree with germline; a read error may underlie this. The chain employs TRBV18 and TRBJ1-1, with D hard to call. Germline V gives CDR1 KGHSH, CDR2 LQKENI. The CDR3 length is 14 residues. CDR3 region: CASSPVQVNAEAFF. The CDR3 DNA sequence: TGTGCCAGCTCACCCGTGCAGGTGAACGCTGAAGCTTTCTTT. Filled out from reference TRBV18 and TRBJ1-1, the complete variable domain reads NAGVMQNPRHLVRRRGQEARLRCSPMKGHSHVYWYRQLPEEGLKFMVYLQKENIIDESGMPKERFSAEFPKEGPSILRIQQVVRGDSAAYFCASSPVQVNAEAFFGQGTRLTVV.

The V gene is TRBV7-8, the J gene TRBJ2-1; 8 bases line up with TRBD1. V lost 2 bases and J lost 3; bases outside the gene matches: 6. The germline V gene has CDR1 SGHVS and CDR2 FQNEAQ. The CDR3 runs 16 residues. As DNA, the CDR3 is TGTGCCAGCAGCTTACCTACAGGGGGAGACTACAATGAGCAGTTCTTC. It yields the protein CASSLPTGGDYNEQFF.

V is TRBV5-1 and J is TRBJ1-1; weak D call: TRBD1 (5 bases). The germline V gene has CDR1 SGHRS and CDR2 YFSETQ. Between the trimmed V and J ends, which lost 4 bases and 3 bases, there was a span of 16 bases. The CDR3 sequence is 15 residues long. Here the CDR3 DNA reads TGCGCCAGCAGCCCCCCCCGGGGGTCCGACACTGAAGCTTTCTTT. Translated: CASSPPRGSDTEAFF.

A single count supports this clone. The rearrangement links TRBV3-1 (or the pseudogene TRBV3-2) to TRBJ2-3, with 9 positions matching TRBD2. Losses at the gene ends were 6 bases for V and 5 bases for J; bases not matched to a gene: 12. The CDR3 has 16 residues. Germline CDR1 reads LGHDT; CDR2 reads YNNKEL (reference sequence). CDR3 in amino acids: CASSQRPSGGKDTQYF. CDR3 nucleotide sequence: TGTGCCAGCAGTCAACGGCCCAGCGGGGGGAAAGATACGCAGTATTTT.

This clone has only one observation. The chain employs TRBV11-2 and TRBJ1-4; D possibly corresponds to TRBD1 (5 bases). The V end lost 3 bases, the J end lost 5 bases, and 13 bases lay between the germline ends. The CDR3 covers 15 residues. CDR1 SGHAT and CDR2 FQNNGV come from the germline V gene. The CDR3 here is CASSFQGGLNEKLFF. The CDR3 DNA follows: TGTGCCAGCAGCTTTCAGGGAGGGTTGAATGAAAAACTGTTTTTT.

The chain is built from TRBV7-9 and TRBJ2-7; 10 bases align to TRBD2. The J segment lost 5 bases and the V segment lost 5 bases, leaving 9 bases of the junction unmatched. The CDR3 length is 15 residues. From germline, CDR1 is SEHNR and CDR2 FQNEAQ (reference sequence). DNA for the CDR3: TGTGCCAGCAGCCGAGCGGGGGGGCCTCAACACGAGCAGTACTTC. Protein: CASSRAGGPQHEQYF.

The CDR3 nucleotides read TGCGCCAGCAGTGAATCACAGGGGGCGAGGGCTTTCTTT. It encodes CASSESQGARAFF. V usage is TRBV10-2 and J usage is TRBJ1-1; 9 nucleotides agree with TRBD1. This CDR3 spans 13 amino acids. The germline V gene encodes CDR1 WSHSY and CDR2 SAAADI. Trimming removed 3 bases from V and 11 bases from J; junction bases left unmatched: 7.

V usage is TRBV6-2 or TRBV6-3 and J usage is TRBJ2-3, with D possibly being TRBD1 (5 bases). The germline V gene encodes CDR1 MNHEY and CDR2 SVGEGT. The CDR3 totals 12 residues. Trimming took off 2 bases at V and 5 bases at J, with 5 bases between the two ends. The CDR3 protein is CASSYRGDTQYF. CDR3 DNA: TGTGCCAGCAGTTACAGGGGAGATACGCAGTATTTT.

The chain carries TRBV3-1 (or the pseudogene TRBV3-2) and TRBJ2-2, with 14 bases lining up with TRBD2. This CDR3 contains 17 residues. The ends lost 6 bases at V and 6 bases at J; junction bases unmatched: 9. Germline values: CDR1 LGHDT, CDR2 YNNKEL (reference sequence). This CDR3 is CASRPTSGGAVAGELFF. CDR3 DNA: TGTGCCAGCAGACCGACTAGCGGGGGGGCGGTCGCCGGGGAGCTGTTTTTT.

This clone was seen once. This chain uses TRBV6-1 with TRBJ1-2; D gene uncertain. The CDR3 is 14 amino acids. Trimming took off 1 base at V and 4 bases at J, with 10 bases between the two ends. Germline V lookup: CDR1 MNHNS, CDR2 SASEGT. The CDR3 bases are TGTGCCAGCAGTGAAGACAGCTCCGTCTATGGCTACACCTTC. It yields the protein CASSEDSSVYGYTF.

The chain combines TRBV6-6 with TRBJ2-7; possible D gene TRBD2, 5 bases. Per the germline V gene, CDR1 is MNHNY and CDR2 is SVGAGI (reference sequence). Trimming took 6 bases from V and 1 from J, leaving 10 bases between them. The CDR3 has 13 residues. CDR3 in DNA: TGTGCCAGCAGCCCCACTAGATCCTACGAGCAGTACTTC. It yields the protein CASSPTRSYEQYF.

The chain is built from TRBV27 and TRBJ2-2; 9 nucleotides agree with TRBD2. The V gene's germline CDR1 is MNHEY and CDR2 SMNVEV (reference sequence). V dropped 6 bases and J dropped 14; count of bases not matched to a gene: 22. CDR3 length equals 17 residues. CDR3 residues: CASSPRGGGANPGTLFF. CDR3 in DNA: TGTGCCAGCAGCCCTAGAGGCGGGGGGGCCAATCCGGGGACCCTGTTTTTT.

The rearrangement uses TRBV2 and TRBJ1-6, with D hard to call. This CDR3 contains 14 residues. V gave up 9 bases and J gave up 10 bases, with 19 bases separating them. CDR1 SNHLY and CDR2 FYNNEI come from the germline V gene. The CDR3 DNA reads as TGTGCCAGTATCGAGGCGGGCCCCAGGTCACCCCTCCACTTT. Residues: CASIEAGPRSPLHF.

The chain recombines TRBV5-1 with TRBJ2-1; 7 bases align to TRBD1. In germline, CDR1 is SGHRS, CDR2 YFSETQ. With 2 bases clipped from V and 8 bases from J, the junction kept 4 bases outside the gene matches. The CDR3 runs 13 residues. CDR3 loop: CASSFPDRDEQFF. The CDR3 DNA follows: TGCGCCAGCAGCTTTCCCGACAGGGATGAGCAGTTCTTC.

This clone was counted between two and nine times. This chain links TRBV2 with TRBJ1-1; 8 nucleotides agree with TRBD1. This CDR3 comprises 15 residues. V trimming: 6 bases; J trimming: 0 bases; junction bases outside the gene matches: 6. Germline V lookup: CDR1 SNHLY, CDR2 FYNNEI. The CDR3 nucleotides are TGTGCCAGCAGGAACCAGGGGGCGCTGAACACTGAAGCTTTCTTT. The encoded protein is CASRNQGALNTEAFF.